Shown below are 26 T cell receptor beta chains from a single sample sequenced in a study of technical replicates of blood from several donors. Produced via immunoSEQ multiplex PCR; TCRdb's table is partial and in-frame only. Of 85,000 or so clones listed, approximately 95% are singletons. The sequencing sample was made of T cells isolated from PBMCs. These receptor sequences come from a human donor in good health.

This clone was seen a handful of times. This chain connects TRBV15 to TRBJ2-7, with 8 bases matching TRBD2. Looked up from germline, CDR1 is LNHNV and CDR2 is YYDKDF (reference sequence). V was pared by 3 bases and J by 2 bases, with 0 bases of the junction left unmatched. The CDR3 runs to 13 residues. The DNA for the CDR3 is TGTGCCACCAGCAGCGGGAGGGCCTACGAGCAGTACTTC. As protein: CATSSGRAYEQYF. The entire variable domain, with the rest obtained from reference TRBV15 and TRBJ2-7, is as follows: DAMVIQNPRYQVTQFGKPVTLSCSQTLNHNVMYWYQQKSSQAPKLLFHYYDKDFNNEADTPDNFQSRRPNTSFCFLDIRSPGLGDTAMYLCATSSGRAYEQYFGPGTRLTVT.

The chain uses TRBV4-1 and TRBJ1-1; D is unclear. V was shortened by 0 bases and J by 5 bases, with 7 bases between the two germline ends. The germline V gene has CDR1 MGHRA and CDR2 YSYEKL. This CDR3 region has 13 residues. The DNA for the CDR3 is TGCGCCAGCAGCCAAGAGGGCGTGACTGAAGCTTTCTTT. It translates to CASSQEGVTEAFF.

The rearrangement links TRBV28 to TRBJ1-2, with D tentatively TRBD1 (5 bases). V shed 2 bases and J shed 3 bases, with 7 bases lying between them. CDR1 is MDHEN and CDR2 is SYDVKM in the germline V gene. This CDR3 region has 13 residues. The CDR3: CASSLGGDYGYTF. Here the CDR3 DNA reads TGTGCCAGCAGTTTAGGGGGGGACTATGGCTACACCTTC.

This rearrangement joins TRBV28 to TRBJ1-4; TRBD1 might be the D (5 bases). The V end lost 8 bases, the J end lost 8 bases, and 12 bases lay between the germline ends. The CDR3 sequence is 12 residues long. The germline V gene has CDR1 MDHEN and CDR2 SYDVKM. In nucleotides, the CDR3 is TGTGCCAGCGGAGGGGTCCAGGAAAAACTGTTTTTT. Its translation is CASGGVQEKLFF.

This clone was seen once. The CDR3 spells CATSRTGSNQPQHF. The CDR3 nucleotides are TGTGCCACCAGCAGGACAGGTAGCAATCAGCCCCAGCATTTT. The chain carries TRBV15 and TRBJ1-5; TRBD1 is a possible D gene (6 bases). Trimming left V 3 bases short and J 0 bases short, with 6 bases between. The CDR3 contains 14 residues. Germline CDR1 is LNHNV and CDR2 is YYDKDF (reference sequence).

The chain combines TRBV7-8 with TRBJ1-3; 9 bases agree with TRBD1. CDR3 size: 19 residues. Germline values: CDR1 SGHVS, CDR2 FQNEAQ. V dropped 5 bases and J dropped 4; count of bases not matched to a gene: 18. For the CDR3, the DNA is TGTGCCAGCAGCCTAAGCCTCGGGACAGGGTTTTATGCAGGAAACACCATATATTTT. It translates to CASSLSLGTGFYAGNTIYF.

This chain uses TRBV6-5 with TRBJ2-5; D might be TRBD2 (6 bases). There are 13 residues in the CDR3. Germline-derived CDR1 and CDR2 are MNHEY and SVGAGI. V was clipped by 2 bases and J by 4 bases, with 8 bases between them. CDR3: CASSYRRAETQYF. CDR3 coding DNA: TGTGCCAGCAGTTACAGGAGGGCAGAGACCCAGTACTTC.

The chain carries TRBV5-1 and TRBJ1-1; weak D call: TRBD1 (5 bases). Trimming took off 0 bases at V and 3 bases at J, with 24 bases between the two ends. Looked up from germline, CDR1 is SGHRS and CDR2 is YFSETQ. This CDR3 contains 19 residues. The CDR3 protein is CASSLDSGPRYLGDTEAFF. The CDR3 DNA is TGCGCCAGCAGCTTGGATTCCGGGCCCCGATACCTAGGGGACACTGAAGCTTTCTTT. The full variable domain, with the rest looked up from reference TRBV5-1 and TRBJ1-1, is KAGVTQTPRYLIKTRGQQVTLSCSPISGHRSVSWYQQTPGQGLQFLFEYFSETQRNKGNFPGRFSGRQFSNSRSEMNVSTLELGDSALYLCASSLDSGPRYLGDTEAFFGQGTRLTVV.

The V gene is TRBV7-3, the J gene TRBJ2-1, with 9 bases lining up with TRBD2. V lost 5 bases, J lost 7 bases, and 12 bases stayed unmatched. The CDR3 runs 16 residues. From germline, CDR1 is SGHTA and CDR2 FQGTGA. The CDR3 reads CASSRGGSGGGNEQFF. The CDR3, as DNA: TGTGCCAGCAGCCGGGGTGGTAGCGGGGGAGGGAATGAGCAGTTCTTC.

The CDR3 DNA follows: TGTGCCAGCAGCTTGTTCTCTCAAGAGACCCAGTACTTC. It codes for CASSLFSQETQYF. V is TRBV5-6 and J is TRBJ2-5; no clear D. The CDR3 is 13 residues long. Trimming stripped 1 base from V and 2 bases from J, with 6 bases between. Germline V gene data show CDR1 as SGHDT and CDR2 as YYEEEE.

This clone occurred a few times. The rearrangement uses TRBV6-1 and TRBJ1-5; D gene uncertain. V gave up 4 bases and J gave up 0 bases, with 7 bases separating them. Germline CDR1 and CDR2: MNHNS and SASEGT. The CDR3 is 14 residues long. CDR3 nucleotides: TGTGCCAGCAGTGTCACGGTTAGCAATCAGCCCCAGCATTTT. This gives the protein CASSVTVSNQPQHF.

This CDR3 reads CASSSRGTQYF. DNA of the CDR3: TGTGCCAGCAGCTCCCGGGGAACCCAGTACTTC. This chain uses TRBV7-9 with TRBJ2-7, with a tentative D call TRBD2 (5 bases). Trimming removed 4 bases at V and 10 bases at J, with 11 bases between. CDR3 length: 11 residues. The V gene's germline CDR1 is SEHNR and CDR2 FQNEAQ (reference sequence).

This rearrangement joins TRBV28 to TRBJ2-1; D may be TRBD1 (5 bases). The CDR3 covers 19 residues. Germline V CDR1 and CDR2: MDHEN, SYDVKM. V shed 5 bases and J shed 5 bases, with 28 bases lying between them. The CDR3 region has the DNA TGTGCCAGCAGTCCACTTACCCACCGACAGCTGAGTGGTGACAATGAGCAGTTCTTC. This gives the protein CASSPLTHRQLSGDNEQFF.

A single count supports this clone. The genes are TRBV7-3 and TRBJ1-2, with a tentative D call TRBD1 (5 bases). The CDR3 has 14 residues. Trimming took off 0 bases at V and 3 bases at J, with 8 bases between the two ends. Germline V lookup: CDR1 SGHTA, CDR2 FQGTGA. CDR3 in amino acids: CASSLTGGDYGYTF. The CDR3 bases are TGTGCCAGCAGCTTAACTGGAGGGGACTATGGCTACACCTTC.

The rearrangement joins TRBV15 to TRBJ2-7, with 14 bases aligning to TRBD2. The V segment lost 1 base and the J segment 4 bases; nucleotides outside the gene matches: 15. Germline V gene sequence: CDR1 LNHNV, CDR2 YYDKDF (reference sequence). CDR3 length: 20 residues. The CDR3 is CATSRASLRGLAGVGYEQYF. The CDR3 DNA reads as TGTGCCACCAGCAGAGCTAGCCTGAGGGGACTAGCGGGAGTTGGGTACGAGCAGTACTTC.

The CDR3 protein is CASTSGERFSGANVLTF. Here the CDR3 DNA reads TGTGCCAGCACCTCCGGGGAAAGGTTCTCCGGGGCCAACGTCCTGACTTTC. The chain links TRBV5-5 to TRBJ2-6, with D perhaps TRBD2 (5 bases). From germline, CDR1 is SGHKS and CDR2 YYEKEE (reference sequence). The V gene lost 6 bases and the J gene lost 4 bases, with 20 bases spanning the gap. The CDR3 is 17 amino acids.

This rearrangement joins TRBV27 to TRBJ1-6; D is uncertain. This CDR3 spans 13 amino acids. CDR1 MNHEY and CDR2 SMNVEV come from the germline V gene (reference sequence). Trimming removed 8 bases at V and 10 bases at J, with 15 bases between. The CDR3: CASSEDVVSPLHF. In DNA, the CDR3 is TGTGCCAGCTCCGAGGATGTAGTGTCACCCCTCCACTTT.

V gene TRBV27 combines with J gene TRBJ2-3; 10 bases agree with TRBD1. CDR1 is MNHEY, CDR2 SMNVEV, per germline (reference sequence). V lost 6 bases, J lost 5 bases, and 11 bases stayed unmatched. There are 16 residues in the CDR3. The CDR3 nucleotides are TGTGCCAGCAGGGGACAGGGGCCAAGGTCGGGAGATACGCAGTATTTT. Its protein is CASRGQGPRSGDTQYF.

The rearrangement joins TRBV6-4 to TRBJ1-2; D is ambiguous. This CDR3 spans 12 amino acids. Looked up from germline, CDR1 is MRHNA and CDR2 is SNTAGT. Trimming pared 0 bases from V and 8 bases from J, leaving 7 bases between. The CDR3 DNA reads TGTGCCAGCAGTGACTCCAGGCTAGGCTACACCTTC. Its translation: CASSDSRLGYTF.

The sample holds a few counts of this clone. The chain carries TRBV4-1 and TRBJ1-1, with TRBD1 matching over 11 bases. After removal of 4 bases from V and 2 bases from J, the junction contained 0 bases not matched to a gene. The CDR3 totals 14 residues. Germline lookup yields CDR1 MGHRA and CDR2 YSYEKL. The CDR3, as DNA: TGCGCCAGCAGCCGGACAGGGGGCAACACTGAAGCTTTCTTT. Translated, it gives CASSRTGGNTEAFF.

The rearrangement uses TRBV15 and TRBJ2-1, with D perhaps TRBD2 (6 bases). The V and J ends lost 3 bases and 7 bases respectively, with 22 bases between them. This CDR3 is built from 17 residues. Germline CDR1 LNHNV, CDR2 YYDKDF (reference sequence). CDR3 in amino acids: CATSRVQLAQIGNEQFF. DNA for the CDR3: TGTGCCACCAGCAGGGTTCAACTAGCCCAAATTGGAAATGAGCAGTTCTTC.

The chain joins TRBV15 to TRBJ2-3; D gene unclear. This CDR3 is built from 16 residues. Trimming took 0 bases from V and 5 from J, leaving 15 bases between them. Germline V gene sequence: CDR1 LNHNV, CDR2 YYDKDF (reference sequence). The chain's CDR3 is CATSRDRGTGGDTQYF. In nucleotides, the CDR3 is TGTGCCACCAGCAGAGATCGAGGAACTGGCGGAGATACGCAGTATTTT.

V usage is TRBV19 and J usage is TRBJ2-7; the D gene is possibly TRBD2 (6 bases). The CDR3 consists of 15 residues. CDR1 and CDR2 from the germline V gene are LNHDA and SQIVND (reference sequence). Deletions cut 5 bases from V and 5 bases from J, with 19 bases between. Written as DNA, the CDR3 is TGTGCCAGTAGTTTACCGGGACTGGACATCAACGAGCAGTACTTC. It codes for CASSLPGLDINEQYF. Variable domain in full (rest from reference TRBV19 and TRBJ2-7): DGGITQSPKYLFRKEGQNVTLSCEQNLNHDAMYWYRQDPGQGLRLIYYSQIVNDFQKGDIAEGYSVSREKKESFPLTVTSAQKNPTAFYLCASSLPGLDINEQYFGPGTRLTVT.

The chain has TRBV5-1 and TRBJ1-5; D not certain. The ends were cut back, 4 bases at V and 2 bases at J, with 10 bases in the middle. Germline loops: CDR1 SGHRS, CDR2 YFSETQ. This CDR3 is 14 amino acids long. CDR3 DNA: TGCGCCAGCAGCCCACGGGGAGGCAATCAGCCCCAGCATTTT. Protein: CASSPRGGNQPQHF.

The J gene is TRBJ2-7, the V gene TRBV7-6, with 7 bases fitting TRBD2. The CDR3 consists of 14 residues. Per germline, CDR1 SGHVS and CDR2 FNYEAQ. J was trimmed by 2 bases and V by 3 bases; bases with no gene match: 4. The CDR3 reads CASSFGGGAYEQYF. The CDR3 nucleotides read TGTGCCAGCAGCTTTGGGGGGGGAGCCTACGAGCAGTACTTC.

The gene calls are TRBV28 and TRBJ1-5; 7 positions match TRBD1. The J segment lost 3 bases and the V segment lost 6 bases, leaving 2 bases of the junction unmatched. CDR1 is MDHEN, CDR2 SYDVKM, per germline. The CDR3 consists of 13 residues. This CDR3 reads CASRTGSNQPQHF. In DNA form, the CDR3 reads TGTGCCAGCAGGACAGGGTCCAATCAGCCCCAGCATTTT. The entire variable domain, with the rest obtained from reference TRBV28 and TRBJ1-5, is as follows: DVKVTQSSRYLVKRTGEKVFLECVQDMDHENMFWYRQDPGLGLRLIYFSYDVKMKEKGDIPEGYSVSREKKERFSLILESASTNQTSMYLCASRTGSNQPQHFGDGTRLSIL.